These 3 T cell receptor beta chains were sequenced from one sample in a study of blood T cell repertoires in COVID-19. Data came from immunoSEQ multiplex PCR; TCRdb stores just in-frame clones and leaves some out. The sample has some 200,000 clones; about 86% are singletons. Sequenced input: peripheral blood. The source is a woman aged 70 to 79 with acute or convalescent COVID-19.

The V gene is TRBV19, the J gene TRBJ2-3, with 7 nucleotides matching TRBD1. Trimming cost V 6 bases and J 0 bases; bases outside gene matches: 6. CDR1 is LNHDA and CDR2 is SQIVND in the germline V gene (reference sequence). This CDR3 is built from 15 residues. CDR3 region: CASRARQGSTDTQYF. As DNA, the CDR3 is TGTGCCAGTAGAGCCCGACAGGGAAGCACAGATACGCAGTATTTT. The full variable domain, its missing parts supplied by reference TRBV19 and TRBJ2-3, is DGGITQSPKYLFRKEGQNVTLSCEQNLNHDAMYWYRQDPGQGLRLIYYSQIVNDFQKGDIAEGYSVSREKKESFPLTVTSAQKNPTAFYLCASRARQGSTDTQYFGPGTRLTVL.

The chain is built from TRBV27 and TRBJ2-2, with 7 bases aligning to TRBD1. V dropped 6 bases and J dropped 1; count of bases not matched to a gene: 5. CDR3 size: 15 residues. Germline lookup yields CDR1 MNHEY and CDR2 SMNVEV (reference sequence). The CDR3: CASSTGQLNTGELFF. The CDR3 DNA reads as TGTGCCAGCAGCACGGGACAGTTGAACACCGGGGAGCTGTTTTTT.

CDR3 residues: CASGRGSGDTGELFF. The CDR3 bases are TGCGCCAGCGGTCGCGGTAGCGGGGACACCGGGGAGCTGTTTTTT. V gene TRBV5-1 combines with J gene TRBJ2-2; 8 positions match TRBD2. The CDR3 totals 15 residues. The ends lost 7 bases at V and 3 bases at J; junction bases unmatched: 8. Per germline, CDR1 SGHRS and CDR2 YFSETQ.